Listed below are T cell receptor beta chains from one sample, sequenced in a study of T cell responses to AZD1222 COVID-19 vaccine. Libraries were prepared by immunoSEQ multiplex PCR; TCRdb keeps only in-frame clonotypes and omits some of them. The table has under 150,000 clones, over 90% seen once. The source material was peripheral blood, sampled on day 0 of AZD1222 vaccination. These receptors all stem from an adult in good health. Both conserved end residues are part of each CDR3. D genes are given only for firm matches. Clone size is not always given. Where it is, it says once, few, many or a class for expanded clones.

V	size	J	D	length	CDR3	DNA
TRBV6-5	once	TRBJ1-2	.	14	CASTRDSANYGYTF	TGTGCCAGCACCCGGGACTCAGCTAACTATGGCTACACCTTC
TRBV6-6	.	TRBJ2-7	TRBD1	13	CASTGQGVNEQYF	TGTGCCAGCACTGGACAGGGGGTCAACGAGCAGTACTTC
TRBV18	.	TRBJ1-4	.	15	CASSPPGLSGEKLFF	TGTGCCAGCTCACCACCGGGGCTGTCGGGTGAAAAACTGTTTTTT
TRBV28	.	TRBJ2-3	.	13	CASTPGYTDTQYF	TGTGCCAGCACCCCGGGGTACACAGATACGCAGTATTTT
TRBV6-1	.	TRBJ2-5	.	14	CASSEPGTGETQYF	TGTGCCAGCAGTGAACCCGGGACGGGTGAGACCCAGTACTTC
TRBV5-1	.	TRBJ2-7	TRBD2	19	CASSLVSGTSGGNSYEQYF	TGCGCCAGCAGCTTGGTATCCGGGACTAGCGGAGGAAACTCCTACGAGCAGTACTTC
TRBV4-3	.	TRBJ1-4	.	15	CASSQDRGANEKLFF	TGCGCCAGCAGCCAAGATAGGGGAGCTAATGAAAAACTGTTTTTT
TRBV11-2	.	TRBJ1-5	.	14	CASSYPGNNQPQHF	TGTGCCAGCAGCTACCCCGGCAACAATCAGCCCCAGCATTTT
TRBV11-3	once	TRBJ2-1	.	15	CASSPQGGGNNEQFF	TGTGCCAGCAGCCCTCAGGGGGGAGGGAACAATGAGCAGTTCTTC
TRBV6-1	once	TRBJ2-7	.	18	CASSEALGGGHGTYEQYF	TGTGCCAGCAGTGAAGCGCTTGGCGGAGGTCACGGTACCTACGAGCAGTACTTC
TRBV19	.	TRBJ2-1	TRBD2	16	CASSIGTSGSYNEQFF	TGTGCCAGTAGTATAGGGACTAGCGGCTCCTACAATGAGCAGTTCTTC
TRBV13	.	TRBJ2-3	.	14	CASSLGRVTDTQYF	TGTGCCAGCAGCTTAGGCCGGGTTACAGATACGCAGTATTTT
TRBV9	.	TRBJ2-5	.	16	CASSARLGKVQETQYF	TGTGCCAGCAGCGCGAGGCTGGGGAAAGTCCAAGAGACCCAGTACTTC